This T cell receptor (beta chain) was sequenced in a study of cytomegalovirus exposure and HLA in healthy donors. Study summary: Around 79 million unique TCRs, all from HLA-typed donors, were included in an early release of the data.

Turning to this clone: Its antigen remains unknown.

General study results and limits: The classifier reportedly diagnosed cytomegalovirus status with high specificity and sensitivity. Fewer N-insertions (relative to the roughly 660-donor mean) were reportedly seen in an Asian-associated ancestry cluster in a later analysis. In a later analysis, HLA-associated TCR beta chains were more clonally expanded than equally common others.

Germline loops: CDR1 SNHLY, CDR2 FYNNEI. This CDR3 spans 14 amino acids. Trimming removed 4 bases from V and 10 bases from J, with 14 bases in between. The primer mix had 60 Vbeta and 13 Jbeta primers. The assay was immunoSEQ multiplex PCR, and TCRdb's table has in-frame clones only and misses some. This table has around 80,000 clones, over 60% appearing once. The specimen sequenced was PBMCs. The chain uses TRBV2 and TRBJ1-6, with a possible D match to TRBD1 (6 bases). The clonotype originates from a male donor in good health and CMV-seropositive. DNA of the CDR3: TGTGCCAGCAGTGTTGGGACAAAGCAATCACCCCTCCACTTT. This translates into CASSVGTKQSPLHF. Combining the CDR3 with reference TRBV2 and TRBJ1-6 gives the whole variable domain EPEVTQTPSHQVTQMGQEVILRCVPISNHLYFYWYRQILGQKVEFLVSFYNNEISEKSEIFDDQFSVERPDGSNFTLKIRSTKLEDSAMYFCASSVGTKQSPLHFGNGTRLTVT.